This TCR beta chain was captured in a study of blood T cell repertoires in COVID-19. As for the study in general: Donors in the United States, Italy and Spain gave samples during acute or convalescent COVID-19. The cDNA or gDNA used as material had been derived from T cells, B-cell-depleted T cells, or PBMCs.

CDR1 and CDR2 from the germline V gene are SGDLS and YYNGEE. Unmatched junction bases numbered 8, after V lost 4 bases and J lost 7 bases. This CDR3 spans 15 amino acids. Original methodology: Amplifying reference gene primers gave estimates of nucleated cell counts. Assay: immunoSEQ multiplex PCR; the TCRdb copy retains only in-frame clones and omits some. The V and J calls and clone size were taken over from that table, and D and trimming were inferred from the DNA. The sample lists about 300,000 clones; 70% to 90% were seen once. While infection was still active, Seattle patients were enrolled and then followed longitudinally.

This TCR derives from a woman between 45 and 60 years old with COVID-19, enrolled during active disease. The chain carries TRBV9 and TRBJ2-3; TRBD2 matches 11 bases. Sequencing was carried out using peripheral blood. CDR3 residues: CASSIQTSGSYTQYF. The CDR3 nucleotides are TGTGCCAGCAGCATCCAAACTAGCGGGAGTTATACGCAGTATTTT.